This TCR beta chain was observed in a study of T cells expressing NK-cell markers (dated by TCRdb to 2020 to 2022). About the full investigation: Eight or nine donors provided sorted CD3+CD56+NKG2C+, CD3+CD56+NKG2C- and CD3+CD56-NKG2C+ T-cell subsets, whose TCR beta-chain repertoires were profiled. Among the eight sequenced donors, seven were HCMV-seropositive and one was HCMV-seronegative. The eight sequenced donors were randomly selected healthy volunteers, three men and five women. Libraries were sequenced as 2 x 150 bp reads on Illumina HiSeq 2000/2500, MiSeq or NextSeq. Results and caveats for the whole study, not just this receptor: It remained unclear whether the expanded NKG2C-expressing T cell clones were specific for HCMV antigens. In six donors, the dominant CD3+CD56+NKG2C+ clonotypes were among the top 10 CD8+ clonotypes and accounted for about 1.0-7.5% of CD8+ T cells. Those dominant clonotypes were again the most abundant among CD3+CD56-NKG2C+ cells in a few donors, at roughly 28.3-65%.

The CDR3 starts with the cysteine, ends with the phenylalanine, and has 15 residues. No DNA is listed. About this clonotype itself: Its specific antigen is unknown.

HCMV serostatus was determined by detecting HCMV-specific IgG in serum with a commercial ELISA kit. Peripheral blood mononuclear cells were isolated from blood by Ficoll density gradient centrifugation. The reads were generated on an Illumina HiSeq 2000. 5'RACE template switching, by which a universal primer site and unique molecular identifiers were added, was used to make TCR beta cDNA libraries. cDNA synthesis was primed from the TCR beta constant segment and was followed by two successive PCR amplification steps. On the study's bioinformatics: MIGEC was used to demultiplex reads and group reads by UMI, and MiTCR was used to assemble and quantify clonotypes. Only TCR cDNA sequences supported by at least two reads were kept to exclude erroneous sequences. Downstream repertoire analysis used the tcR package, and clonotypes were matched across fractions by CDR3 nucleotide sequence plus V segment. VDJmatch was used to annotate antigen specificity against VDJdb, with one amino acid substitution in CDR3 permitted. With the reads reprocessed by TCRdb, a single entry stands for each CDR3 protein sequence and no DNA is reported. TCRdb, rather than the study authors, made the V and J calls. For this sample, the table gives approximately 550,000 distinct CDR3 sequences. The ten biggest clones cover 3% to 4.5% of the sample.

The receptor was isolated from a man aged 18 to 29 in good health. Donor details come from another sample of the same person, matched by shared clones. The V gene is TRBV12-3 or TRBV12-4 and the J gene is TRBJ2-3; the D call of TRBD2 rests on TCRdb alone, since no DNA is present to check it. The sample was blood T cells: a sorted CD56 or NKG2C T cell subset, CD4+ or CD8+ T cells, or bulk PBMC T cells (not recorded which). The encoded CDR3 is CASRETRTEADTQYF.